This record looks at one TCR beta chain sequence and its context. Its antigen is undetermined. The data were taken from a study of human T cells and chemical hapten exposure. Looking at the study overall: Diphenylcyclopropenone doses were given weekly to the scalps of patients across the approximately 24-week study. Minor volume differences among pooled libraries chiefly drove per-sample TCR yield variation. Study-wide results and caveats: Relative to controls, expanded TCRs formed significantly more large CDR3 similarity clusters.

Germline CDR1 reads ENHRY; CDR2 reads SYGVKD. V lost 6 bases and J lost 6; bases outside the gene matches: 2. The length of the CDR3 is 13 residues. TCRdb fed the RACE reads into MiXCR, producing one record per CDR3 protein. This table has 300,000 to 450,000 distinct CDR3 sequences, about 4.4% appearing once. As to time point: patch test 1, 2 weeks after DPC sensitization. The treatment: therapeutic diphenylcyclopropenone sensitization with weekly scalp DPC. Blood collection happened ahead of applying each patch test. The clonotype originates from a woman in her forties or fifties with alopecia areata. Some clones in this sample may be carry-over from other donors' samples. The source was whole blood, collected in connection with sensitization to the hapten diphenylcyclopropenone (DPC). This chain joins TRBV10-3 and TRBJ2-1; TRBD1 matches 10 bases. CDR3 loop: CAIRDRGSNEQFF. The CDR3 nucleotides are TGTGCCATCAGGGACAGGGGGAGCAATGAGCAGTTCTTC.